These T cell receptor beta chains were read from a single sample in a study of T cells in Graves' hyperthyroidism and ophthalmopathy. Via MiXCR, TCRdb re-called the multiplex PCR reads, giving one row per CDR3 protein. The sample contains fewer than 700,000 distinct CDR3 sequences, 15% to 20% of which appear only once. Sequencing used blood. The receptor set was obtained from a woman in her twenties or thirties with Graves' hyperthyroidism. CDR3s include the opening cysteine and the closing phenylalanine or tryptophan. Each record gives: J gene, clone size, V gene, D gene, CDR3 protein, CDR3 DNA. D genes are given only for firm matches. Clone size is given for some rows only: seen once, a few or many times, or a class if the clone is expanded.

TRBJ2-4	many	TRBV28	.	CASSPHTGNIQYF	TGTGCCAGCAGTCCTCACACAGGGAACATTCAGTACTTC
TRBJ2-2	few	TRBV12-3/TRBV12-4	TRBD2	CASSFTSGRFSTGELFF	TGTGCCAGCAGTTTCACTAGCGGGAGATTTAGCACCGGGGAGCTGTTTTTT
TRBJ2-7	few	TRBV20-1	TRBD2	CSARDLLAGSYEQYF	TGCAGTGCTAGAGATCTCCTAGCGGGCTCCTACGAGCAGTACTTC
TRBJ2-7	many	TRBV9	.	CASSVEGGNSYEQYF	TGTGCCAGCAGCGTAGAGGGCGGCAACTCCTACGAGCAGTACTTC
TRBJ2-1	many	TRBV6-1	.	CASMYGVGFDEQFF	TGTGCCAGCATGTACGGAGTTGGGTTCGATGAGCAGTTCTTC
TRBJ2-1	few	TRBV18	TRBD2	CASSPLAGGRNEQFF	TGTGCCAGCTCACCTCTAGCGGGAGGTAGGAATGAGCAGTTCTTC
TRBJ2-2	few	TRBV13	.	CASSRNLFRGTGELFF	TGTGCCAGCAGCCGTAACCTTTTCCGGGGAACCGGGGAGCTGTTTTTT
TRBJ2-7	.	TRBV6-1	.	CASSEQISYEQYF	TGTGCCAGCAGTGAACAGATTAGCTACGAGCAGTACTTC
TRBJ1-5	.	TRBV12-5	TRBD1	CASGLVRWGQGGKNSNQPQHF	TGTGCTAGTGGTTTGGTACGGTGGGGACAGGGAGGAAAGAATAGCAATCAGCCCCAGCATTTT
TRBJ1-4	.	TRBV6-5	.	CASSYHGEEKLFF	TGTGCCAGCAGTTACCATGGGGAAGAAAAACTGTTTTTT
TRBJ1-1	few	TRBV2	.	CASSETDYTEAFF	TGTGCCAGCAGTGAAACAGATTACACTGAAGCTTTCTTT
TRBJ2-7	few	TRBV5-1	TRBD1	CASSFPGQLMGEQYF	TGCGCCAGCAGCTTTCCGGGACAGCTCATGGGCGAGCAGTACTTC
TRBJ1-5	few	TRBV6-2/TRBV6-3	.	CASSGTSPTDTQHF	TGTGCCAGCTCCGGGACTAGCCCCACAGATACGCAGCATTTT
TRBJ1-1	.	TRBV12-3/TRBV12-4	.	CASSLVGGRYTEAFF	TGTGCCAGCAGTTTAGTCGGGGGGCGGTACACTGAAGCTTTCTTT
TRBJ2-7	few	TRBV6-5	.	CASSYSSRGSYEQYF	TGTGCCAGCAGTTACTCTTCTCGGGGCTCCTACGAGCAGTACTTC
TRBJ2-1	.	TRBV10-2	TRBD2	CASSEFREGRGNEQFF	TGCGCCAGCAGTGAGTTTCGGGAGGGCCGTGGCAATGAGCAGTTCTTC
TRBJ2-3	many	TRBV28	TRBD2	CASSTRLAGTDTQYF	TGTGCCAGCAGTACACGACTAGCGGGCACAGATACGCAGTATTTT
TRBJ2-3	few	TRBV29-1	.	CSVFRRDTQYF	TGCAGCGTTTTCAGACGAGATACGCAGTATTTT
TRBJ2-5	few	TRBV20-1	TRBD2	CSAREFGTSGRREKETQYF	TGCAGTGCTAGGGAATTTGGGACTAGCGGGAGGCGGGAGAAAGAGACCCAGTACTTC
TRBJ2-1	many	TRBV5-1	TRBD2	CASRATLAGGYNEQFF	TGCGCCAGCAGAGCCACCTTAGCGGGAGGGTACAATGAGCAGTTCTTC
TRBJ2-3	.	TRBV20-1	.	CSARILRQNSPTDTQYF	TGCAGTGCTAGAATTCTGAGACAGAATTCCCCCACAGATACGCAGTATTTT
TRBJ2-1	.	TRBV7-9	TRBD1	CASSLIGTGTDEQFF	TGTGCCAGCAGCTTAATCGGGACAGGGACGGACGAGCAGTTCTTC
TRBJ2-3	many	TRBV12-3/TRBV12-4	TRBD2	CASSLAVTDTQYF	TGTGCCAGCAGCCTAGCGGTCACAGATACGCAGTATTTT
TRBJ1-2	few	TRBV6-1	.	CASSEREGYGYTF	TGTGCCAGCAGTGAAAGAGAGGGCTATGGCTACACCTTC
TRBJ2-2	few	TRBV13	.	CASSPGRRGGELFF	TGTGCCAGCAGCCCAGGGAGGCGCGGCGGGGAGCTGTTTTTT
TRBJ2-7	many	TRBV6-1	TRBD2	CASSTSGTAGEQYF	TGTGCCAGCAGCACTAGCGGGACCGCTGGCGAGCAGTACTTC
TRBJ2-5	few	TRBV6-2/TRBV6-3	TRBD1	CASSYGGTGRETQYF	TGTGCCAGCAGTTACGGAGGGACAGGGAGAGAGACCCAGTACTTC
TRBJ2-2	.	TRBV20-1	.	CSARDRRSANTGELFF	TGCAGTGCTAGAGATCGACGGAGCGCGAACACCGGGGAGCTGTTTTTT
TRBJ1-2	many	TRBV11-2	.	CASSRGGTYGYTF	TGTGCCAGCAGCCGGGGAGGGACATATGGCTACACCTTC
TRBJ1-1	few	TRBV3-1	.	CASSPGTALRAFF	TGTGCCAGCAGCCCTGGGACCGCGCTGAGAGCTTTCTTT
TRBJ2-5	many	TRBV4-2	TRBD2	CASSQAREGQETQYF	TGTGCCAGCAGCCAAGCGCGGGAGGGCCAAGAGACCCAGTACTTC
TRBJ2-1	many	TRBV11-2	.	CASSLVPGAALDEQFF	TGTGCCAGCAGCTTAGTGCCCGGGGCGGCCTTGGATGAGCAGTTCTTC
TRBJ2-7	.	TRBV10-3	TRBD1	CAITGGQPYEQYF	TGTGCCATCACAGGGGGACAGCCCTACGAGCAGTACTTC
TRBJ2-1	.	TRBV30	TRBD2	CAWSPHAGTSGFEQFF	TGTGCCTGGAGTCCCCACGCCGGGACTAGCGGATTTGAGCAGTTCTTC
TRBJ2-1	many	TRBV7-2	TRBD2	CASSFSGRYNEQFF	TGTGCCAGCAGCTTTAGCGGGCGTTACAATGAGCAGTTCTTC
TRBJ2-1	.	TRBV5-1	TRBD2	CASSLTGSLSGSYNEQFF	TGCGCCAGCAGCTTAACGGGGTCGTTAAGCGGGAGTTATAATGAGCAGTTCTTC
TRBJ2-7	few	TRBV4-1	.	CASSHTAGGGSYEQYF	TGCGCCAGCAGTCATACTGCTGGGGGTGGCTCATACGAGCAGTACTTC
TRBJ2-2	few	TRBV2	.	CASILTNTGELFF	TGTGCCAGCATTCTAACGAACACCGGGGAGCTGTTTTTT
TRBJ1-1	few	TRBV30	TRBD1	CAWSFRTGARAFF	TGTGCCTGGAGTTTTAGGACAGGGGCTCGGGCTTTCTTT
TRBJ2-1	.	TRBV28	TRBD1	CASSRSRTGIYDEQFF	TGTGCCAGCAGTCGTAGTCGGACAGGGATATACGATGAGCAGTTCTTC
TRBJ1-4	.	TRBV19	TRBD1	CASMQTGMAEKLFF	TGTGCCAGTATGCAGACAGGGATGGCTGAAAAACTGTTTTTT
TRBJ1-1	many	TRBV29-1	.	CSVQGWGDTEAFF	TGCAGCGTACAGGGATGGGGTGACACTGAAGCTTTCTTT
TRBJ2-3	few	TRBV7-3	TRBD2	CASSQPEAGEWTDTQYF	TGTGCCAGCAGCCAACCCGAAGCGGGAGAGTGGACAGATACGCAGTATTTT
TRBJ2-3	.	TRBV20-1	.	CSARSPGLHTDTQYF	TGCAGTGCTAGATCTCCGGGACTTCACACAGATACGCAGTATTTT
TRBJ1-4	.	TRBV11-2	TRBD1	CASSLGQGRRDEKLFF	TGTGCCAGCAGCCTGGGACAGGGTCGACGCGATGAAAAACTGTTTTTT
TRBJ2-2	.	TRBV12-5	.	CASGFAGELFF	TGTGCTAGTGGTTTTGCCGGGGAGCTGTTTTTT
TRBJ2-1	few	TRBV10-3	TRBD2	CAISESSGRGYNEQFF	TGTGCCATCAGTGAGTCTAGCGGGAGGGGGTACAATGAGCAGTTCTTC
TRBJ1-2	.	TRBV2	.	CASSERSGAGNYGYTF	TGTGCCAGCAGTGAAAGGTCAGGGGCGGGCAACTATGGCTACACCTTC
TRBJ2-7	many	TRBV30	.	CAWSVRPFEQYF	TGTGCCTGGAGTGTCAGGCCATTCGAGCAGTACTTC
TRBJ2-1	many	TRBV7-9	TRBD2	CASSLDLAGMEQFF	TGTGCCAGCAGCTTAGATCTAGCGGGTATGGAGCAGTTCTTC
TRBJ1-1	few	TRBV27	.	CASLHRGAAFF	TGTGCCAGCTTACATCGGGGGGCGGCTTTCTTT
TRBJ1-2	.	TRBV6-1	TRBD1	CASSGGQLANYGYTF	TGTGCCAGCAGTGGGGGACAGTTAGCTAACTATGGCTACACCTTC
TRBJ2-1	many	TRBV5-1	.	CASSLGSELEQFF	TGCGCCAGCAGCTTGGGTAGCGAGCTTGAGCAGTTCTTC
TRBJ2-7	.	TRBV28	TRBD1	CASSPTGTGGNEQYF	TGTGCCAGCAGTCCAACGGGGACAGGGGGAAACGAGCAGTACTTC
TRBJ2-2	many	TRBV11-2	.	CASSLEGGGLDTGELFF	TGTGCCAGCAGCTTAGAAGGGGGAGGGTTGGACACCGGGGAGCTGTTTTTT
TRBJ2-5	many	TRBV27	TRBD1	CASSTGTGSWKETQYF	TGTGCCAGCAGTACCGGGACAGGATCATGGAAAGAGACCCAGTACTTC
TRBJ2-7	.	TRBV6-2/TRBV6-3	.	CASSYSSGGRAAYEQYF	TGTGCCAGCAGTTACTCGAGTGGAGGGCGGGCCGCCTACGAGCAGTACTTC
TRBJ1-2	.	TRBV6-1	TRBD1	CASSRDRSSYGYTF	TGTGCCAGCAGCAGGGACAGATCGAGCTATGGCTACACCTTC
TRBJ2-2	few	TRBV19	.	CASSIQGSTKNTGELFF	TGTGCCAGTAGTATACAGGGATCCACCAAAAACACCGGGGAGCTGTTTTTT